This TCR beta chain was recovered during a study of cytomegalovirus exposure and HLA in healthy donors. Study-level points and caveats: Subsequent analysis found a tendency for first-cohort TCR clusters to co-occur within the 95 to 150 validation repertoires. Rare TCR sequences predominated, though certain public TCRs were found in many donors.

Produced via immunoSEQ multiplex PCR; TCRdb's table is partial and in-frame only. The sample has approximately 280,000 clones; around nine tenths are singletons. For this clone: Its antigen is unknown.

Germline CDR1 is LNHDA and CDR2 is SQIVND (reference sequence). The CDR3 has 13 amino acids. With V trimmed by 7 bases and J by 6 bases, 5 bases remained unmatched. Sequencing was carried out using PBMCs. The TCR sequence derives from a woman under 30 in good health and CMV-seronegative. The chain uses TRBV19 and TRBJ2-1; 8 bases are a match to TRBD2. The CDR3 DNA reads TGTGCCAGTACCGTTACTAGCGGCAATGAGCAGTTCTTC. It is translated as CASTVTSGNEQFF.